The 19 T cell receptor beta chains below all came from one sample that was sequenced in a study of long-term antiretroviral therapy in people with HIV. At survey level, the immunoSEQ assay was run in its v3.0 version. TCRdb's copy holds only in-frame clones and misses some; the assay was immunoSEQ multiplex PCR. The data show some 11,000 clones, 83% seen once. Sequenced material: unsorted PBMCs, taken 3.4 years after starting antiretroviral therapy. These receptors were taken from a man aged 40-55 years with HIV.

J is TRBJ1-5 and V is TRBV5-6; D possibly corresponds to TRBD1 (6 bases). Germline CDR1 reads SGHDT; CDR2 reads YYEEEE. This CDR3 comprises 14 residues. V lost 1 base to trimming and J lost 3 bases, with 8 bases between them. The DNA for the CDR3 is TGTGCCAGCAGCTTGACAGGGATCAATCAGCCCCAGCATTTT. It specifies CASSLTGINQPQHF.

This clone came up once. The chain carries TRBV7-9 and TRBJ2-5, with 11 bases identical to TRBD2. The J segment lost 4 bases and the V segment lost 7 bases, leaving 8 bases of the junction unmatched. The germline gives CDR1 SEHNR, CDR2 FQNEAQ (reference sequence). CDR3 length: 15 amino acids. CDR3 sequence: CASNPLAGVTETQYF. DNA for the CDR3: TGTGCCAGCAACCCACTAGCGGGAGTCACAGAGACCCAGTACTTC.

The chain carries TRBV28 and TRBJ2-1, with a tentative D call TRBD1 (6 bases). The CDR3 contains 13 residues. V was cut by 6 bases and J by 9 bases, with 15 bases left in between. CDR1 is MDHEN, CDR2 SYDVKM, per germline. The CDR3 reads CASRTDRLLEQFF. CDR3 sequence (DNA): TGTGCCAGCAGAACCGACAGGCTCCTTGAGCAGTTCTTC.

The chain links TRBV29-1 to TRBJ2-5, with 7 bases aligning to TRBD1. The J segment lost 4 bases and the V segment lost 6 bases, leaving 11 bases of the junction unmatched. CDR3 length: 14 amino acids. In germline, CDR1 is SQVTM, CDR2 ANQGSEA. CDR3 region: CSVQPGQNLETQYF. DNA of the CDR3: TGCAGCGTACAACCGGGACAGAACCTAGAGACCCAGTACTTC. The full variable domain, rest sourced from reference TRBV29-1 and TRBJ2-5, is SAVISQKPSRDICQRGTSLTIQCQVDSQVTMMFWYRQQPGQSLTLIATANQGSEATYESGFVIDKFPISRPNLTFSTLTVSNMSPEDSSIYLCSVQPGQNLETQYFGPGTRLLVL.

In this sample, this clone turned up a few times. The chain combines TRBV29-1 with TRBJ2-2, with D perhaps TRBD2 (6 bases). This CDR3 has 13 residues. V dropped 7 bases and J dropped 3 bases, with 12 bases sitting between them. Germline-derived CDR1 and CDR2 are SQVTM and ANQGSEA. The CDR3 nucleotides read TGCAGCGCCGACCGGGGGTACACCGGGGAGCTGTTTTTT. Protein product: CSADRGYTGELFF.

The V call is TRBV5-6, the J call TRBJ1-2; D gene unclear. The ends were cut back, 0 bases at V and 8 bases at J, with 5 bases in the middle. The CDR3 spans 11 residues. CDR1 and CDR2 (germline): SGHDT, YYEEEE. This CDR3 reads CASSLAGGYTF. Here the CDR3 DNA reads TGTGCCAGCAGCTTGGCGGGGGGCTACACCTTC.

The genes are TRBV7-8 and TRBJ1-1, with 9 positions matching TRBD1. Trimming took 6 bases from V and 4 from J; bases not matched to a gene: 9. The germline V gene encodes CDR1 SGHVS and CDR2 FQNEAQ. The CDR3 consists of 15 residues. The CDR3 nucleotides are TGTGCCAGCAGACAACAGGGGGCGGTGCGCACTGAAGCTTTCTTT. Translated: CASRQQGAVRTEAFF.

This rearrangement joins TRBV7-9 to TRBJ2-1, with 10 positions matching TRBD1. The CDR3 has 17 amino acids. Germline V gene data show CDR1 as SEHNR and CDR2 as FQNEAQ (reference sequence). The V and J ends lost 4 bases and 7 bases, in that order; junction bases with no gene match: 13. The CDR3 reads CASSSYTGTGAYNEQFF. For the CDR3, the DNA is TGTGCCAGCAGCTCGTACACCGGGACAGGGGCTTATAATGAGCAGTTCTTC.

The genes are TRBV18 and TRBJ2-1, with 7 bases fitting TRBD2. There are 21 residues in the CDR3. V was clipped by 2 bases and J by 0 bases; unmatched bases: 19. CDR1 is KGHSH and CDR2 is LQKENI in the germline V gene. The chain's CDR3 is CASSPISSGRPGTSSYNEQFF. The CDR3 DNA follows: TGTGCCAGCTCACCAATTTCTAGCGGTCGGCCCGGTACTAGCTCCTACAATGAGCAGTTCTTC. The whole variable domain, filled in from reference TRBV18 and TRBJ2-1, reads NAGVMQNPRHLVRRRGQEARLRCSPMKGHSHVYWYRQLPEEGLKFMVYLQKENIIDESGMPKERFSAEFPKEGPSILRIQQVVRGDSAAYFCASSPISSGRPGTSSYNEQFFGPGTRLTVL.

The chain joins TRBV5-1 to TRBJ2-5; a weak D match, TRBD1 (6 bases). Trimming took off 6 bases at V and 6 bases at J, with 21 bases between the two ends. Per germline, CDR1 SGHRS and CDR2 YFSETQ. The CDR3 sequence is 15 residues long. CDR3 DNA: TGCGCCAGCACGCCAGAGGTCGGCAGGGGACAGACCCAGTACTTC. It encodes CASTPEVGRGQTQYF.

The chain uses TRBV19 and TRBJ2-2, with TRBD1 matching over 8 bases. The CDR3 runs to 17 residues. V gave up 3 bases and J gave up 5 bases; unmatched junction bases: 11. The germline gives CDR1 LNHDA, CDR2 SQIVND (reference sequence). The DNA for the CDR3 is TGTGCCAGTAGTATTCGGACAGGGCAGGGGGTTACCGGGGAGCTGTTTTTT. Encoded protein: CASSIRTGQGVTGELFF.

V gene TRBV27 combines with J gene TRBJ1-2; no definite D call. The CDR3 length is 14 residues. V lost 5 bases and J 4 bases, leaving 14 bases between the germline ends. CDR1 and CDR2 from the germline V gene are MNHEY and SMNVEV (reference sequence). CDR3 region: CASSQTREIYGYTF. CDR3 nucleotides: TGTGCCAGCAGTCAGACACGCGAGATCTATGGCTACACCTTC.

The chain uses TRBV9 and TRBJ2-2, with TRBD2 matching over 10 bases. CDR3 length: 16 residues. CDR1 is SGDLS, CDR2 YYNGEE, per germline. V gave up 0 bases and J gave up 7 bases; unmatched junction bases: 6. DNA of the CDR3: TGTGCCAGCAGCGTAGGAGTAGCGGGAGGATTCGGGGAGCTGTTTTTT. The encoded protein is CASSVGVAGGFGELFF. Full variable domain (rest looked up from reference TRBV9 and TRBJ2-2): DSGVTQTPKHLITATGQRVTLRCSPRSGDLSVYWYQQSLDQGLQFLIQYYNGEERAKGNILERFSAQQFPDLHSELNLSSLELGDSALYFCASSVGVAGGFGELFFGEGSRLTVL.

The V and J genes are TRBV7-6 and TRBJ2-3; a possible D gene is TRBD1 (6 bases). Germline V gives CDR1 SGHVS, CDR2 FNYEAQ. The V end lost 4 bases, the J end lost 3 bases, and 20 bases lay between the germline ends. The CDR3 consists of 17 residues. The DNA of the CDR3 is TGTGCCAGCAGCTCCTTTTCGACAGGAGTGTTGACAGATACGCAGTATTTT. As protein: CASSSFSTGVLTDTQYF.

V and J are TRBV18 and TRBJ2-2; TRBD1 aligns across 9 bases. The CDR3 loop spans 17 amino acids. J was trimmed by 4 bases and V by 2 bases; bases with no gene match: 8. Germline V gene data show CDR1 as KGHSH and CDR2 as LQKENI. The CDR3 coding sequence is TGTGCCAGCTCACCAAAAGGGACAGGGAAGAGCACCGGGGAGCTGTTTTTT. Its translation is CASSPKGTGKSTGELFF.

V is TRBV2 and J is TRBJ2-1, with a tentative D call TRBD2 (6 bases). V shed 8 bases and J shed 5 bases, with 10 bases lying between them. This CDR3 comprises 12 residues. Germline CDR1 reads SNHLY; CDR2 reads FYNNEI. CDR3 DNA: TGTGCCAGCCGGCGGGATAACAATGAGCAGTTCTTC. This encodes CASRRDNNEQFF.

V usage is TRBV18 and J usage is TRBJ2-7; D not certain. The V end was cut by 6 bases, the J end by 0 bases, with 15 bases between. The CDR3 extends over 15 amino acids. CDR1 is KGHSH and CDR2 is LQKENI in the germline V gene. The DNA of the CDR3 is TGTGCCAGCTCCCCTAGTAGCCTGAGCTCCTACGAGCAGTACTTC. It encodes CASSPSSLSSYEQYF.

The chain uses TRBV28 and TRBJ2-2; D is perhaps TRBD2 (7 bases). The CDR3 is 18 amino acids. The germline V gene has CDR1 MDHEN and CDR2 SYDVKM. Trimming left V 3 bases short and J 4 bases short, with 21 bases between. In DNA form, the CDR3 reads TGTGCCAGCAGTTTGCGGAGGGGGGGGGCAGGCGGCACCGGGGAGCTGTTTTTT. Its translation: CASSLRRGGAGGTGELFF.

This chain uses TRBV9 with TRBJ1-2, with a possible D match to TRBD1 (6 bases). Trimming pared 3 bases from V and 2 bases from J, leaving 14 bases between. The CDR3 is 15 residues long. From germline, CDR1 is SGDLS and CDR2 YYNGEE. In nucleotides, the CDR3 is TGTGCCAGCAGCGCGGCACAGGGAAGGAACTATGGCTACACCTTC. This encodes CASSAAQGRNYGYTF.